This TCR beta chain is drawn from a study of T cells in Graves' hyperthyroidism and ophthalmopathy. This clonotype was detected only a few times. V was cut by 5 bases and J by 8 bases, with 15 bases left in between. The CDR3 has 13 residues. Germline V lookup: CDR1 DFQATT, CDR2 SNEGSKA (reference sequence). RNA transcripts were the template for amplifying TCR beta CDR3 regions. HTBI primers were the set used in a first-round RT-PCR of the TCR CDR3. TCRdb called the multiplex PCR reads again in MiXCR, with one record for every CDR3 protein. The table has about 680,000 distinct CDR3 sequences, 30% to 40% seen once.

The sequence was obtained from a woman aged 40 to 50 with Graves' hyperthyroidism. The sample was blood. The V and J genes are TRBV20-1 and TRBJ1-4; tentatively, D is TRBD1 (6 bases). Written as DNA, the CDR3 is TGCAGTGCTTTCGCGGGACATTCCGAAAAACTGTTTTTT. This sequence encodes CSAFAGHSEKLFF.